This T cell receptor (beta chain) came from a study of blood T cell repertoires in COVID-19. Overall study: The United States, Italy and Spain supplied acute and convalescent COVID-19 samples. T cells, B-cell-depleted T cells, or PBMCs provided the cDNA or gDNA that served as material.

Germline CDR1 reads SGHAT; CDR2 reads FQNNGV. V was trimmed by 5 bases and J by 8 bases, leaving 16 bases between them. The CDR3 loop spans 13 amino acids. In the source study's methods: Researchers report that nucleated cell counts were estimated from reference gene primer amplification. Clones were sequenced by immunoSEQ multiplex PCR, and TCRdb holds only the in-frame ones, with some missing. The V and J calls and clone size come from that table; D and trimming were worked out from the DNA. The sample contains 250,000 or so clones, approximately 87% of which appear only once. This chain uses TRBV11-2 with TRBJ2-7; D might be TRBD2 (5 bases). The sequenced material came from peripheral blood. This clonotype was obtained from a woman in her thirties or forties who had recovered from COVID-19. The CDR3 here is CASSAASPGKQYF. CDR3 bases: TGTGCCAGCAGCGCGGCAAGCCCGGGGAAGCAGTACTTC.